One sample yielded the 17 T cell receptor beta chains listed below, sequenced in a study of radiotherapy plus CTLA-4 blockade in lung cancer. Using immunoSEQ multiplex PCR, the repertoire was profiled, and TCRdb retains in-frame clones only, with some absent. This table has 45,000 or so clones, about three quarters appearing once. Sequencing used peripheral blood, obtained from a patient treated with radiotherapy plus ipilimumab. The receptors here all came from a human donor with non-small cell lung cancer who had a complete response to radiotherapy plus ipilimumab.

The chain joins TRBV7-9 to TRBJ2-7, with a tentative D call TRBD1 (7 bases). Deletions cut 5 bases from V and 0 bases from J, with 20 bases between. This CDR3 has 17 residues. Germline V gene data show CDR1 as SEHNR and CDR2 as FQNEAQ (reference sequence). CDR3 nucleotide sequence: TGTGCCAGCAGCCCCTTTGGAGGGGGCTTTCGCTCCTACGAGCAGTACTTC. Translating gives CASSPFGGGFRSYEQYF.

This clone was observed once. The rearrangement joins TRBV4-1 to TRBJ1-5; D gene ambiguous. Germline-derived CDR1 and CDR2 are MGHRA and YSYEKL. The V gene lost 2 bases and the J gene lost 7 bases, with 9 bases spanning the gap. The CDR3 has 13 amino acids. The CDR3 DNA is TGCGCCAGCAGCCAACTCGAGGGACAGCCCCAGCATTTT. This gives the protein CASSQLEGQPQHF.

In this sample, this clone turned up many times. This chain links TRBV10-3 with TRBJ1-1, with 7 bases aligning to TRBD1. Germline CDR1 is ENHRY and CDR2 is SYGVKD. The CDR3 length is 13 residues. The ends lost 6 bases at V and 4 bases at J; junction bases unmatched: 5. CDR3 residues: CAISPDRATEAFF. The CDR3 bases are TGTGCCATCAGCCCAGACAGGGCCACTGAAGCTTTCTTT.

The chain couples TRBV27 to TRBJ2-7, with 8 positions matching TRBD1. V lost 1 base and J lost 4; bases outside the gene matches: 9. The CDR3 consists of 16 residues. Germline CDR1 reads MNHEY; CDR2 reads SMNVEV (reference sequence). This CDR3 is CASSLYTPNRGYEQYF. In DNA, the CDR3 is TGTGCCAGCAGTTTATATACCCCGAACAGGGGGTACGAGCAGTACTTC.

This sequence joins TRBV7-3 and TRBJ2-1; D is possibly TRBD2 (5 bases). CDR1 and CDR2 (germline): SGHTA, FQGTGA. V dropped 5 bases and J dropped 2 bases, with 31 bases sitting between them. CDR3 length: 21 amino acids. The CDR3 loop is CASSPQPPRADLQRAYNEQFF. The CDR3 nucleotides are TGTGCCAGCAGCCCGCAGCCCCCTCGAGCGGACCTACAACGGGCCTACAATGAGCAGTTCTTC. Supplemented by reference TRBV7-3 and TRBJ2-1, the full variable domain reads GAGVSQTPSNKVTEKGKYVELRCDPISGHTALYWYRQSLGQGPEFLIYFQGTGAADDSGLPNDRFFAVRPEGSVSTLKIQRTERGDSAVYLCASSPQPPRADLQRAYNEQFFGPGTRLTVL.

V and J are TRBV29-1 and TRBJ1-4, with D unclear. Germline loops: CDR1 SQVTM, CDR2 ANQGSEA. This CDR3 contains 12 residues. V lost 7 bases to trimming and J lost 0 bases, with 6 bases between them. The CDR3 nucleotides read TGCAGCGCGGCGGCAACTAATGAAAAACTGTTTTTT. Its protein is CSAAATNEKLFF. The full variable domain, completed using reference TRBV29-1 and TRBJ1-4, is SAVISQKPSRDICQRGTSLTIQCQVDSQVTMMFWYRQQPGQSLTLIATANQGSEATYESGFVIDKFPISRPNLTFSTLTVSNMSPEDSSIYLCSAAATNEKLFFGSGTQLSVL.

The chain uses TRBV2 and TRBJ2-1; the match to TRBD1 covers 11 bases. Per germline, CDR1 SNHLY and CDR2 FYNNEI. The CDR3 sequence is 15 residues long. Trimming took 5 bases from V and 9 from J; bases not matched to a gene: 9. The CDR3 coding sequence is TGTGCCAGCAGTTTTAGGACAGGGGGCAAAGGTGAGCAGTTCTTC. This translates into CASSFRTGGKGEQFF.

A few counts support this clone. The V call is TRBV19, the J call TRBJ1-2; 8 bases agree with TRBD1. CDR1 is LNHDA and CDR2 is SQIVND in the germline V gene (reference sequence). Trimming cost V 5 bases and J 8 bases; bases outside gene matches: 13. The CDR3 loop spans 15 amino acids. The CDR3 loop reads CASSPRTGWKGGYTF. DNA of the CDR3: TGTGCCAGTAGTCCTCGGACAGGGTGGAAGGGCGGCTACACCTTC.

The CDR3 bases are TGTGCCAGCAGCCCCCCGGGGGGGAGGTTAGGAAACATTCAGTACTTC. As protein: CASSPPGGRLGNIQYF. The chain uses TRBV5-6 and TRBJ2-4; 8 nucleotides align to TRBD2. With V trimmed by 4 bases and J by 6 bases, 12 bases remained unmatched. This CDR3 is built from 16 residues. Per germline, CDR1 SGHDT and CDR2 YYEEEE.

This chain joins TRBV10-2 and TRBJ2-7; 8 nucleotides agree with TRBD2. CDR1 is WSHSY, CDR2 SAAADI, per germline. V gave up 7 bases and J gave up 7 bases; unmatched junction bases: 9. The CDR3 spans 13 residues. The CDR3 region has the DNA TGCGCCAGCAACGCTGCGGGAGGAGGTGAGCAGTACTTC. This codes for CASNAAGGGEQYF.

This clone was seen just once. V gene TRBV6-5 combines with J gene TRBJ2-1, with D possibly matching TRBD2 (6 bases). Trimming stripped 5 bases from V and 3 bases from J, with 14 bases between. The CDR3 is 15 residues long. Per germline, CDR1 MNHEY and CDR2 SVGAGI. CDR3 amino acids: CASSRRWGVYNEQFF. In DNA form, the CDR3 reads TGTGCCAGCAGTAGGAGGTGGGGGGTCTACAATGAGCAGTTCTTC.

CDR3 nucleotides: TGCGCCAGCAGCTTGGCCGTGGCGGCAACCTACGAGCAGTACTTC. This encodes CASSLAVAATYEQYF. The chain is built from TRBV5-1 and TRBJ2-7; D is unclear. Germline lookup yields CDR1 SGHRS and CDR2 YFSETQ. Trimming removed 0 bases at V and 2 bases at J, with 12 bases between. This CDR3 comprises 15 residues. The variable domain in full, completed from reference TRBV5-1 and TRBJ2-7, reads KAGVTQTPRYLIKTRGQQVTLSCSPISGHRSVSWYQQTPGQGLQFLFEYFSETQRNKGNFPGRFSGRQFSNSRSEMNVSTLELGDSALYLCASSLAVAATYEQYFGPGTRLTVT.

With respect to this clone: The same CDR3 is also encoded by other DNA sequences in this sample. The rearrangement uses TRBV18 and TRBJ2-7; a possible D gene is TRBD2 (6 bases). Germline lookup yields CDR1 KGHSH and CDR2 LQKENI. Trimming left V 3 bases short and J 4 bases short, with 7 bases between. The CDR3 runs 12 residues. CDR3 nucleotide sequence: TGTGCCAGCTCACCCGGGACTTACGAGCAGTACTTC. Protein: CASSPGTYEQYF.

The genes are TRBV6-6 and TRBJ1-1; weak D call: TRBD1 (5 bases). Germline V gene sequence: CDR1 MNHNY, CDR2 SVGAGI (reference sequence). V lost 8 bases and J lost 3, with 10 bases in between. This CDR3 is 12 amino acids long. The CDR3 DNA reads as TGTGCCAGCCAGGAAGGGGACACTGAAGCTTTCTTT. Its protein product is CASQEGDTEAFF.

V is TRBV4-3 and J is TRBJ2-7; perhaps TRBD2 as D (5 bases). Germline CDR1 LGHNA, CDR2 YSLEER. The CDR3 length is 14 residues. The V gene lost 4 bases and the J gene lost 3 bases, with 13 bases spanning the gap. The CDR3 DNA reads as TGCGCCAGCAGCCGGACTTACTCGGGCTACGAGCAGTACTTC. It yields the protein CASSRTYSGYEQYF.

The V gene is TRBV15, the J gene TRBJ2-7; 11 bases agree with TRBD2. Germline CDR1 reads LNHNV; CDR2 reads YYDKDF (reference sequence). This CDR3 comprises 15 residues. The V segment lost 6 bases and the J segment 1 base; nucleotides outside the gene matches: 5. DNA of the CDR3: TGTGCCACCAGGCTACTAGCGGGGGTTTCCTACGAGCAGTACTTC. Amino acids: CATRLLAGVSYEQYF.

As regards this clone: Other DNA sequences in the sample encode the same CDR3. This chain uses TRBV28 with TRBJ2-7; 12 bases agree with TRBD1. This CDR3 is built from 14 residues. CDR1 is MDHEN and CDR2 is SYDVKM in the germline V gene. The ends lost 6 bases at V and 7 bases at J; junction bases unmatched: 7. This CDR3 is CASSPGQGAREQYF. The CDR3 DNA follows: TGTGCCAGCAGCCCGGGACAGGGGGCGCGGGAGCAGTACTTC.